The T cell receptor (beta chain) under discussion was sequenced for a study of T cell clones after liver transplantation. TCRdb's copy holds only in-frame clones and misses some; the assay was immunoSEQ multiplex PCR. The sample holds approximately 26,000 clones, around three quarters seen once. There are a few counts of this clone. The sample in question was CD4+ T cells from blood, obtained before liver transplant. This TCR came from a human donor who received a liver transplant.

CDR3 sequence: CASSLVWEGLDTQYF. CDR3 nucleotide sequence: TGTGCCAGCAGCTTAGTGTGGGAGGGCTTGGATACGCAGTATTTT. The chain joins TRBV7-2 to TRBJ2-3; 7 nucleotides agree with TRBD2. The CDR3 runs to 15 residues. Per germline, CDR1 SGHTA and CDR2 FQGNSA. V lost 1 base to trimming and J lost 6 bases; unmatched junction nucleotides: 7.